The 26 T cell receptor beta chains presented below share a single source sample, sequenced in a study of control samples from healthy donors and cancer patients. Repertoires were generated with immunoSEQ multiplex PCR, while TCRdb's copy carries only in-frame clones and drops some. Of 120,000 or so clones detected, around nine tenths appear once; the ten largest clones hold around 3.9%. The sample was PBMCs. The receptors derive from a woman in her sixties with lung cancer.

V is TRBV10-3 and J is TRBJ1-1, with TRBD1 identical over 7 bases. Germline CDR1 ENHRY, CDR2 SYGVKD. With V trimmed by 4 bases and J by 11 bases, 13 bases remained unmatched. The CDR3 contains 14 residues. This CDR3 is CAISVYRGTLEAFF. The CDR3 DNA reads TGTGCCATCAGTGTCTACAGGGGCACCCTAGAGGCTTTCTTT.

The sample holds one count of this clone. The chain carries TRBV24-1 and TRBJ2-7; 10 nucleotides line up with TRBD1. Trimming at V came to 12 bases and at J to 4 bases, leaving 8 bases not matched to a gene. The CDR3 is 13 residues long. Germline CDR1 KGHDR, CDR2 SFDVKD. The CDR3 bases are TGTGCCCCCCGGACAGGGGGACGATACGAGCAGTACTTC. Residues: CAPRTGGRYEQYF.

The J gene is TRBJ2-1, the V gene TRBV5-6, with TRBD2 as a possible D gene (5 bases). The V end lost 0 bases, the J end lost 5 bases, and 9 bases lay between the germline ends. Germline assignment: CDR1 SGHDT and CDR2 YYEEEE. The CDR3 extends over 14 amino acids. The DNA of the CDR3 is TGTGCCAGCAGCTTGGGAGGGATCCACAATGAGCAGTTCTTC. This codes for CASSLGGIHNEQFF.

This chain connects TRBV18 to TRBJ2-5; D might be TRBD2 (7 bases). CDR3 length: 16 residues. The germline V and J ends were trimmed by 6 bases and 2 bases, with 19 bases remaining between them. In germline, CDR1 is KGHSH, CDR2 LQKENI. Here the CDR3 DNA reads TGTGCCAGCTCGCGAAATGACGGGGGGCGGCAAGAGACCCAGTACTTC. This codes for CASSRNDGGRQETQYF.

The CDR3 coding sequence is TGTGCCAGCATAACGAGGAGCTCCTACAATGAGCAGTTCTTC. It specifies CASITRSSYNEQFF. The chain has TRBV7-2 and TRBJ2-1; D gene unclear. The V end lost 7 bases, the J end lost 0 bases, and 10 bases lay between the germline ends. The length of the CDR3 is 14 residues. Germline lookup yields CDR1 SGHTA and CDR2 FQGNSA.

The V and J genes are TRBV19 and TRBJ2-3, with TRBD2 matching over 7 bases. The CDR3 runs to 14 residues. CDR1 is LNHDA and CDR2 is SQIVND in the germline V gene (reference sequence). The ends lost 5 bases at V and 3 bases at J; junction bases unmatched: 5. CDR3 in DNA: TGTGCCAGTAGTCCGCGGGAGATAACAGATACGCAGTATTTT. Amino acid sequence: CASSPREITDTQYF.

The chain employs TRBV19 and TRBJ1-1; D gene uncertain. This CDR3 region has 14 residues. The V gene's germline CDR1 is LNHDA and CDR2 SQIVND (reference sequence). Trimming left V 4 bases short and J 3 bases short, with 12 bases between. The CDR3, as DNA: TGTGCCAGTAGTAGAGCGTACATACACACTGAAGCTTTCTTT. Encoded protein: CASSRAYIHTEAFF.

The chain joins TRBV29-1 to TRBJ2-3; D not certain. Germline lookup yields CDR1 SQVTM and CDR2 ANQGSEA. Trimming stripped 3 bases from V and 2 bases from J, with 6 bases between. The CDR3 is made up of 12 amino acids. The CDR3 loop reads CSVEVYTDTQYF. CDR3 DNA: TGCAGCGTTGAGGTCTACACAGATACGCAGTATTTT.

The chain is built from TRBV30 and TRBJ1-5; 7 bases are shared with TRBD1. This CDR3 comprises 14 residues. Germline CDR1 GTSNPN, CDR2 SVGIG (reference sequence). V was clipped by 2 bases and J by 3 bases; unmatched bases: 4. Here the CDR3 reads CAWSRDSHNQPQHF. CDR3 coding DNA: TGTGCCTGGAGTAGGGACAGCCACAATCAGCCCCAGCATTTT.

The chain couples TRBV19 to TRBJ1-1, with 7 bases that match TRBD1. The V gene's germline CDR1 is LNHDA and CDR2 SQIVND (reference sequence). V trimming: 7 bases; J trimming: 1 base; junction bases outside the gene matches: 12. This CDR3 is 16 amino acids long. CDR3: CASTDLRGPSNTEAFF. The CDR3 coding sequence is TGTGCCAGTACCGATTTAAGGGGGCCTTCGAACACTGAAGCTTTCTTT.

The CDR3 DNA follows: TGCAGCGTTATCACCGGGACAGGGTGGGCTCCTAGCTCTGGGGCCAACGTCCTGACTTTC. This encodes CSVITGTGWAPSSGANVLTF. The rearrangement links TRBV29-1 to TRBJ2-6, with 9 bases fitting TRBD1. Germline CDR1 SQVTM, CDR2 ANQGSEA. The V segment lost 5 bases and the J segment 0 bases; nucleotides outside the gene matches: 17. The CDR3 sequence is 20 residues long.

V and J are TRBV7-3 and TRBJ1-1, with no clear D. Germline V gene data show CDR1 as SGHTA and CDR2 as FQGTGA. The CDR3 spans 13 residues. Deletions cut 8 bases from V and 0 bases from J, with 10 bases between. The CDR3 loop is CASGNALNTEAFF. The CDR3 DNA reads as TGTGCCAGCGGTAACGCCCTGAACACTGAAGCTTTCTTT.

This clone was found once. The chain links TRBV11-2 to TRBJ2-3; TRBD2 matches 9 bases. Trimming took 2 bases from V and 0 from J; bases not matched to a gene: 6. Germline CDR1 SGHAT, CDR2 FQNNGV. This CDR3 has 17 amino acids. The CDR3 region has the DNA TGTGCCAGCAGCTTACAAATTACTAGCGGGAGCACAGATACGCAGTATTTT. It is translated as CASSLQITSGSTDTQYF.

The rearrangement links TRBV18 to TRBJ2-1, with TRBD2 identical over 9 bases. J lost 10 bases, V lost 1 base, and 11 bases had no gene match. There are 16 residues in the CDR3. The germline V gene encodes CDR1 KGHSH and CDR2 LQKENI. The CDR3 coding sequence is TGTGCCAGCTCACCACAAGTTAGCGGGGGCGTTGAGGAGCAGTTCTTC. It is translated as CASSPQVSGGVEEQFF.

The chain combines TRBV6-6 with TRBJ1-5, with D possibly matching TRBD1 (5 bases). V was trimmed by 0 bases and J by 1 base, leaving 7 bases between them. The CDR3 runs 15 residues. Per germline, CDR1 MNHNY and CDR2 SVGAGI (reference sequence). CDR3 nucleotide sequence: TGTGCCAGCAGTTACTCGCCAGGGAGCAATCAGCCCCAGCATTTT. Its protein product is CASSYSPGSNQPQHF.

The chain has TRBV18 and TRBJ1-6; TRBD1 aligns across 9 bases. V shed 4 bases and J 7 bases; nucleotides not matched to a gene: 2. Germline CDR1 is KGHSH and CDR2 is LQKENI. The CDR3 covers 14 residues. The CDR3, as DNA: TGTGCCAGCTCACGGACAGGGGAGAATTCACCCCTCCACTTT. Protein sequence: CASSRTGENSPLHF.

The chain recombines TRBV19 with TRBJ2-1, with 12 nucleotides matching TRBD2. The CDR3 consists of 15 residues. Germline CDR1 LNHDA, CDR2 SQIVND (reference sequence). The ends lost 4 bases at V and 5 bases at J; junction bases unmatched: 3. CDR3 protein: CASSKLAGGHNEQFF. The CDR3 nucleotides read TGTGCCAGTAGTAAACTAGCGGGGGGCCACAATGAGCAGTTCTTC.

V and J are TRBV2 and TRBJ1-5, with 8 bases lining up with TRBD1. V was clipped by 3 bases and J by 3 bases; unmatched bases: 7. The CDR3 sequence is 16 residues long. The germline V gene has CDR1 SNHLY and CDR2 FYNNEI. CDR3: CASSEGAGGYNQPQHF. The DNA for the CDR3 is TGTGCCAGCAGTGAGGGGGCAGGGGGCTACAATCAGCCCCAGCATTTT.

This clone was detected a few times. The rearrangement links TRBV15 to TRBJ2-7, with 10 bases lining up with TRBD2. V shed 4 bases and J 5 bases; nucleotides not matched to a gene: 14. This CDR3 has 17 residues. CDR1 is LNHNV and CDR2 is YYDKDF in the germline V gene (reference sequence). This chain's CDR3 is CATSTKKGSGRADEQYF. CDR3 DNA: TGTGCCACCAGCACAAAAAAAGGAAGCGGGAGGGCCGACGAGCAGTACTTC. Full variable domain (outside the CDR3, taken from reference TRBV15 and TRBJ2-7): DAMVIQNPRYQVTQFGKPVTLSCSQTLNHNVMYWYQQKSSQAPKLLFHYYDKDFNNEADTPDNFQSRRPNTSFCFLDIRSPGLGDTAMYLCATSTKKGSGRADEQYFGPGTRLTVT.

This rearrangement joins TRBV15 to TRBJ1-5; D is uncertain. Trimming pared 3 bases from V and 4 bases from J, leaving 7 bases between. CDR3 length equals 13 residues. Germline CDR1 and CDR2: LNHNV and YYDKDF (reference sequence). CDR3 nucleotides: TGTGCCACCAGCAGGGCCGGGAATCAGCCCCAGCATTTT. Amino acids: CATSRAGNQPQHF.

V and J are TRBV5-1 and TRBJ2-7; 10 nucleotides agree with TRBD2. The ends lost 4 bases at V and 7 bases at J; junction bases unmatched: 5. The CDR3 has 13 amino acids. The germline gives CDR1 SGHRS, CDR2 YFSETQ. CDR3 bases: TGCGCCAGCAGCAGCCTAGCGGGAGTGGAGCAGTACTTC. Its translation is CASSSLAGVEQYF.

The chain has TRBV27 and TRBJ1-1; 8 nucleotides agree with TRBD1. This CDR3 has 16 amino acids. The V gene end was trimmed by 3 bases and the J gene end by 3 bases; junction bases not matched to a gene: 9. In germline, CDR1 is MNHEY, CDR2 SMNVEV (reference sequence). CDR3 DNA: TGTGCCAGCAGTTTGGGGACAGGTAAAGGGGACACTGAAGCTTTCTTT. This codes for CASSLGTGKGDTEAFF.

This clone appeared once. The genes are TRBV27 and TRBJ2-7; 12 positions agree with TRBD1. The CDR3 consists of 14 residues. Germline values: CDR1 MNHEY, CDR2 SMNVEV (reference sequence). J gave up 5 bases and V 10 bases, and 9 bases lay outside the gene matches. The DNA of the CDR3 is TGTGCCACCATGACCGGGACAGGGGGCAACGAGCAGTACTTC. Its protein product is CATMTGTGGNEQYF.

This clone was seen a few times. This chain connects TRBV6-2 or TRBV6-3 to TRBJ1-5; D possibly corresponds to TRBD1 (6 bases). The V and J ends lost 2 bases and 7 bases respectively, with 15 bases between them. The CDR3 runs 15 residues. Looked up from germline, CDR1 is MNHEY and CDR2 is SVGEGT. The CDR3 DNA reads as TGTGCCAGCAGTTACGCAGGGGATCATGGGCAGCCCCAGCATTTT. It is translated as CASSYAGDHGQPQHF.

This chain joins TRBV27 and TRBJ1-4; D is uncertain. The CDR3 runs 14 residues. Germline CDR1 reads MNHEY; CDR2 reads SMNVEV (reference sequence). Deletions cut 8 bases from V and 5 bases from J, with 15 bases between. The CDR3 reads CASRTARRNEKLFF. CDR3 DNA: TGTGCCAGCCGGACTGCCCGAAGGAATGAAAAACTGTTTTTT.

This clone has just a few counts. DNA of the CDR3: TGTGCCAGTAGTCCGGGGACAGGGGAAGTCTATGGCTACACCTTC. It specifies CASSPGTGEVYGYTF. The J gene is TRBJ1-2, the V gene TRBV19, with TRBD1 identical over 10 bases. Germline CDR1 is LNHDA and CDR2 is SQIVND (reference sequence). CDR3 size: 15 residues. V dropped 5 bases and J dropped 4; count of bases not matched to a gene: 7.